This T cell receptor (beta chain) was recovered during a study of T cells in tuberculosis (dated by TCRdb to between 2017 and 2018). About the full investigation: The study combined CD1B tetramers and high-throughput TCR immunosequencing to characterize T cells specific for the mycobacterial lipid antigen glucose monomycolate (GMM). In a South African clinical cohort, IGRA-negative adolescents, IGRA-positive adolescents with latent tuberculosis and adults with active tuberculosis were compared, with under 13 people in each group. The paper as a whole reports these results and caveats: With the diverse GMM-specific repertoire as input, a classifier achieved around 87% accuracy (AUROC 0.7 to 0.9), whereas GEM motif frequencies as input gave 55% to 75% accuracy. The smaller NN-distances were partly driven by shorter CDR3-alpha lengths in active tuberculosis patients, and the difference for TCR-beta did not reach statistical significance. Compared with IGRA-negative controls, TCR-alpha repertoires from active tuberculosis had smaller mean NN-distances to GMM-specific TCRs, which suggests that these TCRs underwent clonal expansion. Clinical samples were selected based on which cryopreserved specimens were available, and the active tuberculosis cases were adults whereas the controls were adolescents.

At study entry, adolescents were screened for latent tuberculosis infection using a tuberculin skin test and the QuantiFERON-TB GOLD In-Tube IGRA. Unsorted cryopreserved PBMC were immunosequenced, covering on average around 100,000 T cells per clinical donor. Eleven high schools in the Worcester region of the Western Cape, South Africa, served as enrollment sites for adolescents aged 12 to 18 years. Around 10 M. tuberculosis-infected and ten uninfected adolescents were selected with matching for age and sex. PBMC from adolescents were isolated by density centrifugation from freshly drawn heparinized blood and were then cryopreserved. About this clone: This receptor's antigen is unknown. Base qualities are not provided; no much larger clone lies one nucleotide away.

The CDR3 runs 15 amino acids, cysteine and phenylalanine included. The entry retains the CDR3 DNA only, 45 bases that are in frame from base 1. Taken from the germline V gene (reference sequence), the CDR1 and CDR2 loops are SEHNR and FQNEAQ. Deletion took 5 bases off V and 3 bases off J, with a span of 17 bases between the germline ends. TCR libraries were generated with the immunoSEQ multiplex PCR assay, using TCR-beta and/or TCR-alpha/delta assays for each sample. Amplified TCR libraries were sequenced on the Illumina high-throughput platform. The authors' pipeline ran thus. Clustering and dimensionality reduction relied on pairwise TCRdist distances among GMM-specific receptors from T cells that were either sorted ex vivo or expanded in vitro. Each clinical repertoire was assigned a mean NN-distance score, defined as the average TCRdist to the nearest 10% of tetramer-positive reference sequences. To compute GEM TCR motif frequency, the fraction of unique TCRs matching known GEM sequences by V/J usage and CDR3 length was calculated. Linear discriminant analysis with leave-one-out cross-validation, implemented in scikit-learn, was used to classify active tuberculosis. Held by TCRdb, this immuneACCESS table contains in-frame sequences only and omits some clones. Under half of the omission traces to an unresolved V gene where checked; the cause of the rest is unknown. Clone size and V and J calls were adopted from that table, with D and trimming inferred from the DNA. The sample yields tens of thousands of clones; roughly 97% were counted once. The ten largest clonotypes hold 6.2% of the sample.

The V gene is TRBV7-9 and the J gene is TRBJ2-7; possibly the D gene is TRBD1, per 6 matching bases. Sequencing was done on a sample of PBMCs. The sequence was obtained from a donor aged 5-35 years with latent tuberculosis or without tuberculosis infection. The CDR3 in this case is CASSRNTGNDYEQYF. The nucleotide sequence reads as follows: TGTGCCAGCAGCCGAAATACAGGGAATGACTACGAGCAGTACTTC.